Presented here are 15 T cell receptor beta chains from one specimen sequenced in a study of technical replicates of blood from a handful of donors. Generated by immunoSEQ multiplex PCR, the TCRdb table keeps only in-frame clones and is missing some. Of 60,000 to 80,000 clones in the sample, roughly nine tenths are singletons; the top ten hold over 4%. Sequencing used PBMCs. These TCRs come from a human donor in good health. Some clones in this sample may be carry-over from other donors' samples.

CDR3 in amino acids: CASSYSRAISDTQYF. CDR3 DNA: TGTGCCAGCAGTTACTCGAGGGCCATTTCGGATACGCAGTATTTT. This chain uses TRBV6-6 with TRBJ2-3; D possibly corresponds to TRBD2 (5 bases). Trimming pared 0 bases from V and 6 bases from J, leaving 13 bases between. The CDR3 totals 15 residues. Germline values: CDR1 MNHNY, CDR2 SVGAGI (reference sequence).

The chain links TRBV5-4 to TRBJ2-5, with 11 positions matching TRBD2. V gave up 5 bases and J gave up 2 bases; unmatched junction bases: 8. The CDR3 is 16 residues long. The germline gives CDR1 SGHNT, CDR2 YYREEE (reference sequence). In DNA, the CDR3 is TGTGCCAGCAGGCCAAAACTAGCGGGAGTACAAGAGACCCAGTACTTC. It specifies CASRPKLAGVQETQYF.

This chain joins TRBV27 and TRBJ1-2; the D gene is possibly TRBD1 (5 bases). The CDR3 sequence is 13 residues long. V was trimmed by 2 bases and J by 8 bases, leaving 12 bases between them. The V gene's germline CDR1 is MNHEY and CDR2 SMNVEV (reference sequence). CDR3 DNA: TGTGCCAGCAGTTTAGCAGAATCAGGGGGCTACACCTTC. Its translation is CASSLAESGGYTF.

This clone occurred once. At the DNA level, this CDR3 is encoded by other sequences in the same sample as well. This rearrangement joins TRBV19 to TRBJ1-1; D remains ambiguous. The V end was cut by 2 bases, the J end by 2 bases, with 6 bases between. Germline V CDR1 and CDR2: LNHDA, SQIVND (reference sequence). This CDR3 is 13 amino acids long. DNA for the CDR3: TGTGCCAGTAGTATACGGGAAAACACTGAAGCTTTCTTT. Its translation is CASSIRENTEAFF.

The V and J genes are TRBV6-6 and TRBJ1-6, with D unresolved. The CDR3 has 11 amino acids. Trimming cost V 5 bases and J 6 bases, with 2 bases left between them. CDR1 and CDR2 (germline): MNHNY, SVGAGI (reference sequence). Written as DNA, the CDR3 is TGTGCCAGCAGTCTTAATTCACCCCTCCACTTT. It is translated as CASSLNSPLHF.

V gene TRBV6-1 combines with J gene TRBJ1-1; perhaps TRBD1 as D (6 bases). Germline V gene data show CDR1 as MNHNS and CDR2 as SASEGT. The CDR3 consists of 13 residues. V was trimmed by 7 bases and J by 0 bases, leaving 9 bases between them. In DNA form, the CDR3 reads TGTGCCAGCACCAGGGGAATGAACACTGAAGCTTTCTTT. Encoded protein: CASTRGMNTEAFF.

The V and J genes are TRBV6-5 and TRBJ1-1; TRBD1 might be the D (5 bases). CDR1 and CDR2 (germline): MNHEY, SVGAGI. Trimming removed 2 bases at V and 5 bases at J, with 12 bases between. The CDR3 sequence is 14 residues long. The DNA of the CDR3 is TGTGCCAGCAGTTACGGGCAGGGCTGGACTGAAGCTTTCTTT. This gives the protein CASSYGQGWTEAFF.

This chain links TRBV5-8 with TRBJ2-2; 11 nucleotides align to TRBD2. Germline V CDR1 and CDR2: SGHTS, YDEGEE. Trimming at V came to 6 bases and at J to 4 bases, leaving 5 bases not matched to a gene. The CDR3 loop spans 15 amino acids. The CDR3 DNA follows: TGTGCCAGCACCGGACTAGCGGGCCTCACCGGGGAGCTGTTTTTT. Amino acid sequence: CASTGLAGLTGELFF.

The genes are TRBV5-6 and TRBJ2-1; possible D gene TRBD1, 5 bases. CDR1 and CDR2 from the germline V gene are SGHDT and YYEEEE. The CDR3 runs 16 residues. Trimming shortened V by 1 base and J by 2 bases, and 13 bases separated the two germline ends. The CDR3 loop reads CASSLRGQGTYNEQFF. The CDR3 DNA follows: TGTGCCAGCAGCTTGAGGGGTCAGGGAACCTACAATGAGCAGTTCTTC.

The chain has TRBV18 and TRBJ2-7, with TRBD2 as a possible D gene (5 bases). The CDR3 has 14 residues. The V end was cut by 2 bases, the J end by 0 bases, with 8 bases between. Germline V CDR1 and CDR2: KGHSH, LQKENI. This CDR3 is CASSPGGNSYEQYF. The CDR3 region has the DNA TGTGCCAGCTCACCAGGAGGAAACTCCTACGAGCAGTACTTC.

The chain's CDR3 is CASSGHLNTEAFF. Written as DNA, the CDR3 is TGTGCCAGCTCGGGACACTTGAACACTGAAGCTTTCTTT. The V call is TRBV18, the J call TRBJ1-1, with D possibly TRBD1 on 6 matching bases. This CDR3 region has 13 residues. The ends were cut back, 6 bases at V and 0 bases at J, with 8 bases in the middle. The V gene's germline CDR1 is KGHSH and CDR2 LQKENI. Full variable domain (outside the CDR3, taken from reference TRBV18 and TRBJ1-1): NAGVMQNPRHLVRRRGQEARLRCSPMKGHSHVYWYRQLPEEGLKFMVYLQKENIIDESGMPKERFSAEFPKEGPSILRIQQVVRGDSAAYFCASSGHLNTEAFFGQGTRLTVV.

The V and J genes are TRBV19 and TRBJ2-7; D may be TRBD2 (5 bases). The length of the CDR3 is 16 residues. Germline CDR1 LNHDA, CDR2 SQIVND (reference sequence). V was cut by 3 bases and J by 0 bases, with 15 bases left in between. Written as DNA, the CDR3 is TGTGCCAGTAGTATGACCCAGCGGACCAGCTCCTACGAGCAGTACTTC. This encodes CASSMTQRTSSYEQYF.

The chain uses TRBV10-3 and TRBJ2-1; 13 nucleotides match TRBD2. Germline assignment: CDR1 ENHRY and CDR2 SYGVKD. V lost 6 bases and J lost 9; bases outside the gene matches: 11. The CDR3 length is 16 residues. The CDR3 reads CAISDTLAGGPGEQFF. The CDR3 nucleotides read TGTGCCATCAGCGACACACTAGCGGGGGGGCCGGGTGAGCAGTTCTTC.

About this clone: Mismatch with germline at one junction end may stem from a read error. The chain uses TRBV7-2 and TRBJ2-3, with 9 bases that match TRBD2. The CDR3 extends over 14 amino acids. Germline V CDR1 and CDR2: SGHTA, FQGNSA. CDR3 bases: TGTGCCAGCAGCTTAGGAACTAGCGGGTCCTCCACGGATTTT. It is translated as CASSLGTSGSSTDF.

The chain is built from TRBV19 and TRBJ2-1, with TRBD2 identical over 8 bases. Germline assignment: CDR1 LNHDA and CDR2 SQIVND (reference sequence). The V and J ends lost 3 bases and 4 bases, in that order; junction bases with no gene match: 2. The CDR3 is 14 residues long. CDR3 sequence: CASSITSGYNEQFF. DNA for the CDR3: TGTGCCAGTAGTATTACTAGCGGTTACAATGAGCAGTTCTTC.